Judged by abundance, the clone carrying this T cell receptor (beta chain) is large. The sample belongs to a study of patients and donors after allogeneic stem cell transplantation. The V gene lost 1 base and the J gene lost 1 base, with 9 bases spanning the gap. This CDR3 comprises 15 residues. Germline values: CDR1 SGHTA, CDR2 FQGNSA. One entry per CDR3 protein, called by TCRdb with MiXCR from the RT-PCR reads. Of over a thousand distinct CDR3 sequences listed, approximately 5% were seen once; the top ten hold under 30%. The chain employs TRBV7-2 and TRBJ2-3; TRBD2 is a possible D gene (5 bases). Sequenced: blood, either unsorted or a sorted T cell fraction (not recorded which). This clonotype was sampled from a human donor who was either an allogeneic HSCT recipient or a stem cell or donor lymphocyte infusion donor (not recorded which). It is not recorded whose cells these are; they may come from a transplant donor. This CDR3 is CASSLESRGTDTQYF. The CDR3 coding sequence is TGTGCCAGCAGCTTAGAGTCGCGGGGCACAGATACGCAGTATTTT. Full variable domain (outside the CDR3, taken from reference TRBV7-2 and TRBJ2-3): GAGVSQSPSNKVTEKGKDVELRCDPISGHTALYWYRQSLGQGLEFLIYFQGNSAPDKSGLPSDRFSAERTGGSVSTLTIQRTQQEDSAVYLCASSLESRGTDTQYFGPGTRLTVL.